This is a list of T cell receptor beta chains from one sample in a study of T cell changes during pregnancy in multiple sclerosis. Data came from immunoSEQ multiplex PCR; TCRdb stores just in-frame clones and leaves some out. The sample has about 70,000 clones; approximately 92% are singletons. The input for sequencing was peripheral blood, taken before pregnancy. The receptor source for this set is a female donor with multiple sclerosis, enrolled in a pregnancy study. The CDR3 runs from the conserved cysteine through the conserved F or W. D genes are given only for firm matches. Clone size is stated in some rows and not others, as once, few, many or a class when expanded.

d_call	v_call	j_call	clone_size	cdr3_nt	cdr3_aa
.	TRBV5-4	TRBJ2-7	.	TGTGCCAGCAGCTCGCGAAGGGACTCCCTTGCCTACGAGCAGTACTTC	CASSSRRDSLAYEQYF
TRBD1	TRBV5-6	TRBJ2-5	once	TGTGCCAGCAGCCTCCGGGACAGTCTTCAAGAGACCCAGTACTTC	CASSLRDSLQETQYF
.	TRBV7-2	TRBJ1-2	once	TGTGCCAGCAGCTCATCCAGGGGCTATGGCTACACCTTC	CASSSSRGYGYTF
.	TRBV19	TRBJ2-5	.	TGTGCCAGTAGTATATACCAGCGAGAGACCCAGTACTTC	CASSIYQRETQYF
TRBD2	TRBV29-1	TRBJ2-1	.	TGCAGCGTTTACCAGACTAGCGGGAGGAGCTCCTACAATGAGCAGTTCTTC	CSVYQTSGRSSYNEQFF
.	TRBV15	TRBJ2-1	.	TGTGCCACCAGCAGAGATCGGAAGGGAGGTTACAATGAGCAGTTCTTC	CATSRDRKGGYNEQFF
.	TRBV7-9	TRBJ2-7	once	TGTGCCAGCAGCATGACTAGGGACGAGCAGTACTTC	CASSMTRDEQYF
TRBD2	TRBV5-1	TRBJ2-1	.	TGCGCCAGCAGCCCGGCAGCGGGAGGGCAAAAGTCGGGTGAGCAGTTCTTC	CASSPAAGGQKSGEQFF
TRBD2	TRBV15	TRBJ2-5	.	TGTGCCACCAGCAGAGGGGTAGCGGGAGCCTCAGAGACCCAGTACTTC	CATSRGVAGASETQYF
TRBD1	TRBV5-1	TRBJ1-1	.	TGCGCCAGCAGCCCAGGGACAGGGGGCACTGAAGCTTTCTTT	CASSPGTGGTEAFF
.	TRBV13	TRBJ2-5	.	TGTGCCAGCAGCAGCACAGGAGAGACCCAGTACTTC	CASSSTGETQYF
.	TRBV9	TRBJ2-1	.	TGTGCCAGCAGCGCAGGTTTGGGCCGGGGAGCTTACGATGAGCAGTTCTTC	CASSAGLGRGAYDEQFF
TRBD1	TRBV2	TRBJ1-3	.	TGTGCCAGCAGTGAAGGGACAGGGGGCCGAAACACCATATATTTT	CASSEGTGGRNTIYF
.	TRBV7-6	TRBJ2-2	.	TGTGCCAGCAGCTTAGTGGGCGGGATCGACACCGGGGAGCTGTTTTTT	CASSLVGGIDTGELFF
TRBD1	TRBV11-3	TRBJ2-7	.	TGTGCCAGCAGCTTGGAATGGACAGGGGGAAAATACGAGCAGTACTTC	CASSLEWTGGKYEQYF
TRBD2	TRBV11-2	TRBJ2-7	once	TGTGCCAGCAGCTCCCAAAGCGGGAGGACCATTTACGAGCAGTACTTC	CASSSQSGRTIYEQYF
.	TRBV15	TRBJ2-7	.	TGTGCCACCAGCAGAGATGCGGGCCCCGGGCACTTC	CATSRDAGPGHF
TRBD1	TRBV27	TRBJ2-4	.	TGTGCCAGCAGTTCCAGACAGGGGGGGAGGTCCCATCCCATTTTC	CASSSRQGGRSHPIF
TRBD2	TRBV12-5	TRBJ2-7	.	TGTGCTAGTGGTTCCGGACTAGCGGGAAAGACCGACGAGCAGTACTTC	CASGSGLAGKTDEQYF
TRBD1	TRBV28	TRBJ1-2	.	TGTGCCAGCAGAGTAACGGGACAGGGGTTGGGTGGCTACACCTTC	CASRVTGQGLGGYTF
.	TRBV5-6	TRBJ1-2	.	TGTGCCAGCAGCTCCCAGGGGATGGACTATGGCTACACCTTC	CASSSQGMDYGYTF
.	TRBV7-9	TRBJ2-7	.	TGTGCCAGCAGCTCAGGAGGGACTCTGTCCTACGAGCAGTACTTC	CASSSGGTLSYEQYF
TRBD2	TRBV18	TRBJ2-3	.	TGTGCCAGCCGTAAGCGGGAGTCCCCAGATACGCAGTATTTT	CASRKRESPDTQYF
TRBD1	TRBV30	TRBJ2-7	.	TGTGCCTGGAGCAACCCCGGGACAGGGAACTACGAGCAGTACTTC	CAWSNPGTGNYEQYF
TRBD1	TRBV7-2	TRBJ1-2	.	TGTGCCAGCAGCTTAGACAGGGGCTATGGCTACACCTTC	CASSLDRGYGYTF
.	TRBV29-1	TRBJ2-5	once	TGCAGCGTTATAAGGAGGGGCGAGACCCAGTACTTC	CSVIRRGETQYF
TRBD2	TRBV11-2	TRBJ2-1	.	TGTGCCAGCAGCTTACGGGGAGGGGACTACAATGAGCAGTTCTTC	CASSLRGGDYNEQFF
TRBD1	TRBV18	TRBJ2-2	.	TGTGCCAGCTCATTCTGGGGACAGCAAACGAACACCGGGGAGCTGTTTTTT	CASSFWGQQTNTGELFF
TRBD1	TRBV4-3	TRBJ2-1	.	TGCGCCAGCAGCCAAGATCAAGTGACAGGGCTAGCCAATGAGCAGTTCTTC	CASSQDQVTGLANEQFF
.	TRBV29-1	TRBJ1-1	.	TGCAGCGCCCGAGGGGGATACGGAACAAACACTGAAGCTTTCTTT	CSARGGYGTNTEAFF
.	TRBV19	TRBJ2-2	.	TGTGCCAGTAGTACCTTTACAGACGCCGGGGAGCTGTTTTTT	CASSTFTDAGELFF
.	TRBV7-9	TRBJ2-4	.	TGTGCCACCCGGAGTGGGGAGAACATTCAGTACTTC	CATRSGENIQYF
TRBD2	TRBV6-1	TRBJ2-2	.	TGTGCCAGCAGTGAAGTAGCGGGAGTAGGAACCGGGGAGCTGTTTTTT	CASSEVAGVGTGELFF
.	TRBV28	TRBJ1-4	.	TGTGCCAGCAGTTTGCCTGTAGGGGGACGGGAAAAACTGTTTTTT	CASSLPVGGREKLFF
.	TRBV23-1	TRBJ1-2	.	TGCGCCAGCACCGAACGGGGAGGGCGGAGATCCCCTTATGGCTACACCTTC	CASTERGGRRSPYGYTF
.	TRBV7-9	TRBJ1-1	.	TGTGCCAGCAGCACACAATCAGGCCCCAACACTGAAGCTTTCTTT	CASSTQSGPNTEAFF
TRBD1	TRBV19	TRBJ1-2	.	TGTGCCAGTAGTTTTCCAGGGGGCGACTATGGCTACACCTTC	CASSFPGGDYGYTF
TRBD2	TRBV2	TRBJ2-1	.	TGTGCCAGCAGTGTGTCACTAGCGGGAGAGCAGTTCTTC	CASSVSLAGEQFF
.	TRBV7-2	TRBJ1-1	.	TGTGCCAGCAGCGATCAGGGGTGGGGCACTGAAGCTTTCTTT	CASSDQGWGTEAFF
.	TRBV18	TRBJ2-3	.	TGTGCCAGCTCACCGGTCGCGATGAGCGGCAACACAGATACGCAGTATTTT	CASSPVAMSGNTDTQYF
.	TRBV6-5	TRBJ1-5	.	TGTGCCAGCGGAATCAGCAGGAATCAGCCCCAGCATTTT	CASGISRNQPQHF
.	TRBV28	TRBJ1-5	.	TGTGCCAGCAGGCAGGGATTAAACAGCAATCAGCCCCAGCATTTT	CASRQGLNSNQPQHF
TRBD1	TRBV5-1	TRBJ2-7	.	TGCGCCAGCAGTTGGCCCTCCATGGGACAGCCGACCTACGAGCAGTACTTC	CASSWPSMGQPTYEQYF